The 18 T cell receptor beta chains below all came from one sample that was sequenced in a study of T cell changes during pregnancy in multiple sclerosis. Method: immunoSEQ multiplex PCR; TCRdb's copy keeps in-frame clones and lacks some. The sample lists a few thousand clones, about 80% occurring once. The source material was CD8+ T cells from peripheral blood mononuclear cells, sampled in the second trimester of pregnancy. Every receptor here comes from a female donor in good health, enrolled as a control in a pregnancy study.

CDR3 bases: TGTGCCAGCAGTGATCAGGGGCAAGTCGAGCAGTACTTC. This gives the protein CASSDQGQVEQYF. The V call is TRBV2, the J call TRBJ2-7, with D maybe TRBD1 (6 bases). V lost 3 bases and J lost 6, with 12 bases in between. Per germline, CDR1 SNHLY and CDR2 FYNNEI. CDR3 length equals 13 residues.

This clone came up once. The chain carries TRBV6-6 and TRBJ1-5; D is possibly TRBD1 (5 bases). The germline V gene has CDR1 MNHNY and CDR2 SVGAGI (reference sequence). The ends were cut back, 10 bases at V and 4 bases at J, with 17 bases in the middle. This CDR3 contains 14 residues. CDR3 in amino acids: CATAAETVNQPQHF. The CDR3 nucleotides read TGTGCCACCGCCGCCGAGACAGTGAATCAGCCCCAGCATTTT.

The chain employs TRBV28 and TRBJ1-1, with unresolved D. Trimming took 5 bases from V and 1 from J, leaving 11 bases between them. This CDR3 spans 14 amino acids. Germline V CDR1 and CDR2: MDHEN, SYDVKM. For the CDR3, the DNA is TGTGCCAGCAGTAACCGAATACAGAACACTGAAGCTTTCTTT. This translates into CASSNRIQNTEAFF.

This sequence joins TRBV6-5 and TRBJ2-1, with no clear D. V lost 5 bases and J 4 bases, leaving 9 bases between the germline ends. The CDR3 sequence is 13 residues long. Germline lookup yields CDR1 MNHEY and CDR2 SVGAGI. The CDR3 is CASSLTSYNEQFF. As DNA, the CDR3 is TGTGCCAGCAGTCTGACAAGTTACAATGAGCAGTTCTTC.

The chain joins TRBV6-1 to TRBJ2-7; 9 bases are shared with TRBD1. J was trimmed by 5 bases and V by 0 bases; bases with no gene match: 8. The germline V gene has CDR1 MNHNS and CDR2 SASEGT. There are 16 residues in the CDR3. In nucleotides, the CDR3 is TGTGCCAGCAGTGAAGCGACCGGGACAGGGTTTGACGAGCAGTACTTC. This sequence encodes CASSEATGTGFDEQYF.

The V and J genes are TRBV7-9 and TRBJ2-2, with 7 bases that match TRBD2. The ends lost 4 bases at V and 6 bases at J; junction bases unmatched: 5. CDR3 length: 14 amino acids. Per germline, CDR1 SEHNR and CDR2 FQNEAQ (reference sequence). The CDR3 loop is CASSSPREAGELFF. The DNA of the CDR3 is TGTGCCAGCAGCTCCCCACGGGAGGCCGGGGAGCTGTTTTTT.

The CDR3 DNA reads as TGTGCCAGCAGCAAAGCGCCGGGACAGGGCGGTGGCTACACCTTC. Translating gives CASSKAPGQGGGYTF. The chain recombines TRBV21-1 with TRBJ1-2; the table's D call, TRBD1, was not checked against the DNA. TRBV21-1 is labeled a pseudogene. The CDR3 is 15 amino acids.

CDR3 DNA: TGCGCCAGCAGCCAGGGGGACGGATTCACAGATACGCAGTATTTT. Protein: CASSQGDGFTDTQYF. J is TRBJ2-3 and V is TRBV10-2; TRBD1 agrees at 7 bases. CDR3 size: 15 residues. V shed 6 bases and J 2 bases; nucleotides not matched to a gene: 8. The germline gives CDR1 WSHSY, CDR2 SAAADI.

This clone was seen a handful of times. This chain connects TRBV4-1 to TRBJ2-3; TRBD2 matches at 8 bases. Germline CDR1 is MGHRA and CDR2 is YSYEKL. The CDR3 contains 16 residues. V shed 2 bases and J 5 bases; nucleotides not matched to a gene: 9. The CDR3 DNA reads TGCGCCAGCAGCCAACTCCCGGGGGGGACTAAAGATACGCAGTATTTT. Its translation: CASSQLPGGTKDTQYF.

The CDR3 loop is CASSGLAGGYEQYF. Here the CDR3 DNA reads TGCGCCAGCAGTGGACTAGCGGGTGGGTACGAGCAGTACTTC. The genes are TRBV5-1 and TRBJ2-7; 11 bases fit TRBD2. This CDR3 has 14 residues. The V gene's germline CDR1 is SGHRS and CDR2 YFSETQ. With V trimmed by 5 bases and J by 4 bases, 5 bases remained unmatched.

The chain combines TRBV7-9 with TRBJ2-1; 7 positions match TRBD1. The CDR3 extends over 13 amino acids. Germline V gives CDR1 SEHNR, CDR2 FQNEAQ (reference sequence). After removal of 5 bases from V and 9 bases from J, the junction contained 7 bases not matched to a gene. The chain's CDR3 is CASSRQGTAEQFF. The DNA of the CDR3 is TGTGCCAGCAGCCGCCAAGGGACAGCTGAGCAGTTCTTC.

This clone was observed once. The gene calls are TRBV2 and TRBJ1-6, with 11 bases matching TRBD1. Germline CDR1 SNHLY, CDR2 FYNNEI. CDR3 size: 13 residues. The V and J ends lost 10 bases and 6 bases, in that order; junction bases with no gene match: 2. For the CDR3, the DNA is TGTGCCACGGACAGGGGGCGTAATTCACCCCTCCACTTT. Encoded protein: CATDRGRNSPLHF. The full variable domain, its missing parts supplied by reference TRBV2 and TRBJ1-6, is EPEVTQTPSHQVTQMGQEVILRCVPISNHLYFYWYRQILGQKVEFLVSFYNNEISEKSEIFDDQFSVERPDGSNFTLKIRSTKLEDSAMYFCATDRGRNSPLHFGNGTRLTVT.

This chain joins TRBV5-1 and TRBJ2-1; 8 bases map to TRBD2. Unmatched junction bases numbered 16, after V lost 5 bases and J lost 6 bases. The CDR3 runs to 17 residues. CDR1 is SGHRS, CDR2 YFSETQ, per germline. The CDR3 nucleotides are TGCGCCAGCAGTTATAAATCCGGGACTAGTTTCCGCAATGAGCAGTTCTTC. It codes for CASSYKSGTSFRNEQFF. Drawing the rest from reference TRBV5-1 and TRBJ2-1, the complete variable domain is KAGVTQTPRYLIKTRGQQVTLSCSPISGHRSVSWYQQTPGQGLQFLFEYFSETQRNKGNFPGRFSGRQFSNSRSEMNVSTLELGDSALYLCASSYKSGTSFRNEQFFGPGTRLTVL.

By its share, this clone is medium-sized. The rearrangement uses TRBV5-6 and TRBJ2-1, with unresolved D. Germline V gene lookup returns CDR1 SGHDT and CDR2 YYEEEE. The CDR3 is made up of 13 amino acids. Trimming shortened V by 1 base and J by 8 bases, and 10 bases separated the two germline ends. The DNA of the CDR3 is TGTGCCAGCAGCTTGTCCCGGGTGGATGAGCAGTTCTTC. Protein product: CASSLSRVDEQFF.

The rearrangement joins TRBV6-4 to TRBJ2-1, with TRBD2 matching 13 bases. The CDR3 has 15 amino acids. V lost 5 bases, J lost 5 bases, and 3 bases stayed unmatched. In germline, CDR1 is MRHNA, CDR2 SNTAGT. The CDR3 coding sequence is TGTGCCAGCAGTAAGACTAGCGGGGGGAACAATGAGCAGTTCTTC. Translated, it gives CASSKTSGGNNEQFF.

V and J are TRBV30 and TRBJ2-3; 14 bases are a match to TRBD2. This CDR3 region has 16 residues. After removal of 4 bases from V and 1 base from J, the junction contained 4 bases not matched to a gene. From germline, CDR1 is GTSNPN and CDR2 SVGIG (reference sequence). The CDR3 loop reads CAWTLGLAGGTDTQYF. DNA for the CDR3: TGTGCCTGGACCCTGGGACTAGCGGGAGGCACAGATACGCAGTATTTT.

The chain has TRBV4-1 and TRBJ1-1; TRBD1 is a possible D gene (5 bases). V lost 1 base and J lost 11, with 23 bases in between. The germline V gene has CDR1 MGHRA and CDR2 YSYEKL. The CDR3 consists of 16 residues. This chain's CDR3 is CASSQAGWGEEGRAFF. CDR3 DNA sequence: TGCGCCAGCAGCCAAGCAGGGTGGGGGGAAGAAGGGAGGGCTTTCTTT.

V gene TRBV6-4 combines with J gene TRBJ2-2, with 9 bases fitting TRBD1. The V gene's germline CDR1 is MRHNA and CDR2 SNTAGT. The CDR3 is 16 residues long. Germline trimming cut 5 bases from V and 6 bases from J; bases unmatched to any gene: 10. CDR3 DNA: TGTGCCAGCAGTCCGAGGACAGGGGATGAATCCGGGGAGCTGTTTTTT. It encodes CASSPRTGDESGELFF.